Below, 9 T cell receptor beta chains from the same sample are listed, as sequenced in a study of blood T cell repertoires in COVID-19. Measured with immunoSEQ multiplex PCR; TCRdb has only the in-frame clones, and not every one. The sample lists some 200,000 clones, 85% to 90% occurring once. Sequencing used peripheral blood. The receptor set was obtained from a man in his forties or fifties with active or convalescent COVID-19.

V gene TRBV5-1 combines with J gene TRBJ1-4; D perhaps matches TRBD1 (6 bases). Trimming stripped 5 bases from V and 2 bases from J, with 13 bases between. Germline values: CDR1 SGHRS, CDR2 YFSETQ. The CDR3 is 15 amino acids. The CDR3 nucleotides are TGCGCCAGCAGACAGAATACAGGGACTAATGAAAAACTGTTTTTT. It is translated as CASRQNTGTNEKLFF. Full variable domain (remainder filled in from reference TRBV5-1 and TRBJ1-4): KAGVTQTPRYLIKTRGQQVTLSCSPISGHRSVSWYQQTPGQGLQFLFEYFSETQRNKGNFPGRFSGRQFSNSRSEMNVSTLELGDSALYLCASRQNTGTNEKLFFGSGTQLSVL.

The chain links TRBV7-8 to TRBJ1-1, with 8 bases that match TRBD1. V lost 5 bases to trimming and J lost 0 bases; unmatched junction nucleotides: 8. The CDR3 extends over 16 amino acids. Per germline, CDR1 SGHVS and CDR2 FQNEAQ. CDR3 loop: CASSPRTGMVNTEAFF. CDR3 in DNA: TGTGCCAGCAGCCCCCGGACAGGGATGGTGAACACTGAAGCTTTCTTT.

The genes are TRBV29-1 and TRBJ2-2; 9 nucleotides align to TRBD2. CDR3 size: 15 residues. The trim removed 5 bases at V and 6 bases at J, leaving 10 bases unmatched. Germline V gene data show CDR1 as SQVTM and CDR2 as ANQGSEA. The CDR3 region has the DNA TGCAGCGTTCGAGGTAGCGGGGGTTTCGCCGGGGAGCTGTTTTTT. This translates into CSVRGSGGFAGELFF.

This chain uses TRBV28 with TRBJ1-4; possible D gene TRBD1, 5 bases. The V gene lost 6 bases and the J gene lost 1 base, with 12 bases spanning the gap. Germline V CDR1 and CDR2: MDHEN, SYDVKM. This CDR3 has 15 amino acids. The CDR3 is CASRRRGLTNEKLFF. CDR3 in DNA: TGTGCCAGCAGACGTAGGGGTTTAACTAATGAAAAACTGTTTTTT.

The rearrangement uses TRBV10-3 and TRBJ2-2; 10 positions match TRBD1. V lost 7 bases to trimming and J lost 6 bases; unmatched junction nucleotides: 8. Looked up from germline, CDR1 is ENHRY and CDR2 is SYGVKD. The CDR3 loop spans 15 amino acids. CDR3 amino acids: CAIKAGTGESGELFF. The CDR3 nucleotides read TGTGCCATCAAAGCCGGGACAGGGGAATCCGGGGAGCTGTTTTTT.

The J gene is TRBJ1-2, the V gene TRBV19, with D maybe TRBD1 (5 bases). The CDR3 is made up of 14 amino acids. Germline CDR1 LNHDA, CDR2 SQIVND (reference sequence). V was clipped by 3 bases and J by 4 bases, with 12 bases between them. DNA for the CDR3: TGTGCCAGTAGTATCTGGTCTGGGGCCTATGGCTACACCTTC. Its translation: CASSIWSGAYGYTF.

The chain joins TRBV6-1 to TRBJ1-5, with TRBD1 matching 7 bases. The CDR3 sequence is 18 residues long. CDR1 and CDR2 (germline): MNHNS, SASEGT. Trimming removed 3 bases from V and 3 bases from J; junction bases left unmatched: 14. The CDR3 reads CASSEMNVWTGINQPQHF. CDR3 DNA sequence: TGTGCCAGCAGTGAGATGAATGTTTGGACAGGCATCAATCAGCCCCAGCATTTT.

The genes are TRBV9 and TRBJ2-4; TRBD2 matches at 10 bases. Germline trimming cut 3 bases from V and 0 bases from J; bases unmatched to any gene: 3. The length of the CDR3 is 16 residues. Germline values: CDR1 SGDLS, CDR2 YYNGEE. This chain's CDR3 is CASSGGLAVAKNIQYF. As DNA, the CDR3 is TGTGCCAGCAGCGGTGGACTAGCGGTAGCCAAAAACATTCAGTACTTC. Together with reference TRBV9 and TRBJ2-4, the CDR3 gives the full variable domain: DSGVTQTPKHLITATGQRVTLRCSPRSGDLSVYWYQQSLDQGLQFLIQYYNGEERAKGNILERFSAQQFPDLHSELNLSSLELGDSALYFCASSGGLAVAKNIQYFGAGTRLSVL.

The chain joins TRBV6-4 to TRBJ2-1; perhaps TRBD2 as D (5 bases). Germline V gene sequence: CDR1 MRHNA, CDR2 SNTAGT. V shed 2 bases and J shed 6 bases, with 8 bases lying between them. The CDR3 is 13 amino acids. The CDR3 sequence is CASSDTTSNEQFF. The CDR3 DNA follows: TGTGCCAGCAGTGACACCACTAGCAATGAGCAGTTCTTC.